This T cell receptor (beta chain) was identified during a study of PD-L1 blockade in urothelial cancer. V was clipped by 2 bases and J by 8 bases, with 15 bases between them. Germline CDR1 and CDR2: MGHRA and YSYEKL. The CDR3 contains 14 residues. Sample time point: pretreatment peripheral blood. TCRdb's table, derived via immunoSEQ multiplex PCR, lists solely in-frame clones and lacks some. Among approximately 100,000 clones listed, about 89% were seen once. This TCR came from an elderly woman with urothelial cancer. Sequencing was performed on PBMCs, taken around atezolizumab (anti-PD-L1) treatment. This chain links TRBV4-1 with TRBJ1-2, with a possible D match to TRBD1 (6 bases). The CDR3 loop is CASSQPTGMSGYTF. CDR3 nucleotide sequence: TGCGCCAGCAGCCAACCAACAGGGATGAGCGGCTACACCTTC.